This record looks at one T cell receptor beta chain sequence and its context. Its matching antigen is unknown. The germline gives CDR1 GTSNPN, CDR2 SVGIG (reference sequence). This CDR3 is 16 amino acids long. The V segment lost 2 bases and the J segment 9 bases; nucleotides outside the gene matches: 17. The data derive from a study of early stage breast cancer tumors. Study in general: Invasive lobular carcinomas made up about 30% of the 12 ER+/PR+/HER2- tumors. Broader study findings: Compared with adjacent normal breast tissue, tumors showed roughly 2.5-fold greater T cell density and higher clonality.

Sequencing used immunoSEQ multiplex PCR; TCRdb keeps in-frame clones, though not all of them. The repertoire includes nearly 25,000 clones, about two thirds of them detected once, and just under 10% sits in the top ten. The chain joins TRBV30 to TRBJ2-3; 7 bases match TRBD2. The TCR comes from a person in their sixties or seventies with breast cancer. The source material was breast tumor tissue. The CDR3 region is CAWSTLAVTWGATQYF. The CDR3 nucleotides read TGTGCCTGGAGTACCCTAGCGGTCACCTGGGGAGCGACGCAGTATTTT.